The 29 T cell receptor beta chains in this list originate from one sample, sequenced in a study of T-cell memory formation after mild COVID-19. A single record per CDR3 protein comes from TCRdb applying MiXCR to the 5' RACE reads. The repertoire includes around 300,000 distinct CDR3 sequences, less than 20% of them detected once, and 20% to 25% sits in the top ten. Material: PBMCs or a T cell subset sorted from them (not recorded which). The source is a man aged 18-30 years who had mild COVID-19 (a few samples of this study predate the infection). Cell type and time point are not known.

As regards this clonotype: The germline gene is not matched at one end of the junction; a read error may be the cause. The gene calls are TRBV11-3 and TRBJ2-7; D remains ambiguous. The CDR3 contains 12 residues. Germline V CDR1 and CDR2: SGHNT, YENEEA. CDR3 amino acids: CASSLGLGNISF. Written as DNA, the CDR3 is TGTGCCAGCAGCTTAGGGCTGGGGAACATATCCTTC.

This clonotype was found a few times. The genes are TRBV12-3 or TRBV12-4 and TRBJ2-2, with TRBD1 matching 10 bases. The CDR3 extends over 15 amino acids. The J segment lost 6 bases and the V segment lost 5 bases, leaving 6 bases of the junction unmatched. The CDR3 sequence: CASSTRQGAAGELFF. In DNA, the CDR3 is TGTGCCAGCAGTACCCGACAGGGGGCGGCCGGGGAGCTGTTTTTT.

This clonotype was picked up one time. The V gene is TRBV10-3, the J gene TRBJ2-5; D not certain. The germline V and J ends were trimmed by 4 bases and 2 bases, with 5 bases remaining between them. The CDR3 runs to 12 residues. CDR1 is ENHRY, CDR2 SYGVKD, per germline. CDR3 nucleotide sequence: TGTGCCATCAGTGGCCAGCAAGAGACCCAGTACTTC. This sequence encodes CAISGQQETQYF.

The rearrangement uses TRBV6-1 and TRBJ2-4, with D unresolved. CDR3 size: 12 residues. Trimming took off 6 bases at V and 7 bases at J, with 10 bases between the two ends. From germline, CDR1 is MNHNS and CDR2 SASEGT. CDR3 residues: CASSVDPNIQYF. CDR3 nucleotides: TGTGCCAGCAGCGTTGACCCTAACATTCAGTACTTC.

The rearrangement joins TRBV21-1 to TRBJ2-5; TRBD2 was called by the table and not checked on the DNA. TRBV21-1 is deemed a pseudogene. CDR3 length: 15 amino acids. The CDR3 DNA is TGTGCCAGCAGCGACTGGAGCGGAGCACAAGAGACCCAGTACTTC. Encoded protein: CASSDWSGAQETQYF.

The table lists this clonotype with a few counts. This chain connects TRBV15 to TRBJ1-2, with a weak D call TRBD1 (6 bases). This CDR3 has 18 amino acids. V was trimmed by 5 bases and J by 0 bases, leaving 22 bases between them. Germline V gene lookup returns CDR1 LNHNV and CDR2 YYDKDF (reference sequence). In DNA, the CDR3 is TGTGCCACCAGCCCAATATATTGGACAGCAAGAGCTAACTATGGCTACACCTTC. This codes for CATSPIYWTARANYGYTF.

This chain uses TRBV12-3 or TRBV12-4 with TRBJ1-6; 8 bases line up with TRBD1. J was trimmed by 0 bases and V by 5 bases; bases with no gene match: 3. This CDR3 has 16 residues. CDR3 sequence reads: CASSRQGSSYNSPLHF. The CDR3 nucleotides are TGTGCCAGCAGTAGACAGGGGAGCTCCTATAATTCACCCCTCCACTTT.

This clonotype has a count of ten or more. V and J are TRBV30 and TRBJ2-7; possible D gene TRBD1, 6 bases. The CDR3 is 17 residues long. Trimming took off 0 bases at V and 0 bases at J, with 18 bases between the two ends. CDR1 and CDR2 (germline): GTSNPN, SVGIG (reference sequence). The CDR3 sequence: CAWSVKLVRGSSYEQYF. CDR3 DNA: TGTGCCTGGAGTGTAAAGTTGGTGAGGGGGAGCTCCTACGAGCAGTACTTC.

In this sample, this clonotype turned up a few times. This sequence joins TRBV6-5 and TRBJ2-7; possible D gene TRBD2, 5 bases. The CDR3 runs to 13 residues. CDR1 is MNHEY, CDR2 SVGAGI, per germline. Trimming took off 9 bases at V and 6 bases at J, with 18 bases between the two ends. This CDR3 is CARHGGGLAEQYF. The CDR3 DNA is TGTGCCAGACACGGAGGAGGTTTAGCCGAGCAGTACTTC.

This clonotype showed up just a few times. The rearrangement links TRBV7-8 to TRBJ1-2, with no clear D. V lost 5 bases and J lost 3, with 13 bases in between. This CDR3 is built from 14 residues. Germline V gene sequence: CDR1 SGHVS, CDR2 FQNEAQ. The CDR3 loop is CASSLSGQDYGYTF. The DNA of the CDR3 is TGTGCCAGCAGCCTATCGGGTCAGGACTATGGCTACACCTTC. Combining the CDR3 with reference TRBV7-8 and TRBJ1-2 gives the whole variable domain GAGVSQSPRYKVAKRGQDVALRCDPISGHVSLFWYQQALGQGPEFLTYFQNEAQLDKSGLPSDRFFAERPEGSVSTLKIQRTQQEDSAVYLCASSLSGQDYGYTFGSGTRLTVV.

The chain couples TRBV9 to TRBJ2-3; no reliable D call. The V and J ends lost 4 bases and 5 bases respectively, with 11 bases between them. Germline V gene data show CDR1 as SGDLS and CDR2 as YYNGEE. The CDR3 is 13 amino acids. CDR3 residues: CASSSPHRDTQYF. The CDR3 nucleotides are TGTGCCAGCAGCTCCCCACATCGAGATACGCAGTATTTT.

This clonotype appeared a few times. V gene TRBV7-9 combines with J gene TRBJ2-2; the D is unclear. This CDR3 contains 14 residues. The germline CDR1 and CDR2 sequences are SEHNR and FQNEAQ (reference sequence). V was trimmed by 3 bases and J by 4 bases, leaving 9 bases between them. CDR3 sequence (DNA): TGTGCCAGCAGCTTTATTTCGAGCACCGGGGAGCTGTTTTTT. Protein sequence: CASSFISSTGELFF.

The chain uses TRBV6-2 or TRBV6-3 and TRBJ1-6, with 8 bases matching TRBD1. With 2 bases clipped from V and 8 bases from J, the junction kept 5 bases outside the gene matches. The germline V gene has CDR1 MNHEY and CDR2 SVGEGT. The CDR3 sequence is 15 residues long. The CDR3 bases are TGTGCCAGCAGTTACCTCGGGACAGGCGATTCACCCCTCCACTTT. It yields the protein CASSYLGTGDSPLHF.

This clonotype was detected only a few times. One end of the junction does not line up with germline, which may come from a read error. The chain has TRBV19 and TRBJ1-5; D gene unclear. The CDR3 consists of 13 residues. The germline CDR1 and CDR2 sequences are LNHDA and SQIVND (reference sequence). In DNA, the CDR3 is TGTGCCAGCAGTAAGTGGGAGGGACAGCCCCAGCATTTT. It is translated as CASSKWEGQPQHF.

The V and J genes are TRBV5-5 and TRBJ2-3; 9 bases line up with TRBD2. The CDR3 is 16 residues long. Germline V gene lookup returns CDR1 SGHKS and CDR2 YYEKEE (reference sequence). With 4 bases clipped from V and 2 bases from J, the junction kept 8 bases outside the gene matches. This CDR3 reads CASSRWLAGLTDTQYF. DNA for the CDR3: TGTGCCAGCAGCCGGTGGCTAGCGGGACTCACAGATACGCAGTATTTT.

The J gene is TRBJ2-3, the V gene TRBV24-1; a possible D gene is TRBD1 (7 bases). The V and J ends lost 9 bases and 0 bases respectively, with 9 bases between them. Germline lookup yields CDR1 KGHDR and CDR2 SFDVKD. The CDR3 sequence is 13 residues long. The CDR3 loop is CATAGQSTDTQYF. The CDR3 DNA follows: TGTGCCACCGCGGGACAGAGCACAGATACGCAGTATTTT.

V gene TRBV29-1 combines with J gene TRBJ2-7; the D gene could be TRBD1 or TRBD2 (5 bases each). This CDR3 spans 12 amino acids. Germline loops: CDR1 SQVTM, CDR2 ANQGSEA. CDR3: CTVRGDPYEQYV. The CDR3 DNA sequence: TGCACCGTCAGAGGGGATCCCTACGAGCAGTACGTC.

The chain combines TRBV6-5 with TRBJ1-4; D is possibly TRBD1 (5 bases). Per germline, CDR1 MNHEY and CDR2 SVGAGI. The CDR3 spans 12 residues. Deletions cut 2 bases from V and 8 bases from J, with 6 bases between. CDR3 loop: CASSYNREKLFF. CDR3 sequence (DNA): TGTGCCAGCAGTTACAACAGGGAAAAACTGTTTTTT.

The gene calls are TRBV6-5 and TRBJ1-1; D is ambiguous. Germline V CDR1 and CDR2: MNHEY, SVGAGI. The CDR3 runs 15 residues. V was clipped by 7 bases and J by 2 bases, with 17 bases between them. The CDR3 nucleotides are TGTGCCAGCACTCCGGAGGGATCCCGAAACACTGAAGCTTTCTTT. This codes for CASTPEGSRNTEAFF.

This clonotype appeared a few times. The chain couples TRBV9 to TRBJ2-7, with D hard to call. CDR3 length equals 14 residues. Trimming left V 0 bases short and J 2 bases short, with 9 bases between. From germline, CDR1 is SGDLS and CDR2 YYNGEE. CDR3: CASSVAGNAYEQYF. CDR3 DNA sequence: TGTGCCAGCAGCGTAGCTGGCAACGCCTACGAGCAGTACTTC.

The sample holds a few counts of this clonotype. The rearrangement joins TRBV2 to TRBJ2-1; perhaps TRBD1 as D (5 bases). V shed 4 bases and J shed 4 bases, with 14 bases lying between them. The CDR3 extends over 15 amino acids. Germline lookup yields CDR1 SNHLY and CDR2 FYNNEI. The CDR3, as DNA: TGTGCCAGCAGTGGATTGGGGCTAGAGTACAATGAGCAGTTCTTC. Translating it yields CASSGLGLEYNEQFF.

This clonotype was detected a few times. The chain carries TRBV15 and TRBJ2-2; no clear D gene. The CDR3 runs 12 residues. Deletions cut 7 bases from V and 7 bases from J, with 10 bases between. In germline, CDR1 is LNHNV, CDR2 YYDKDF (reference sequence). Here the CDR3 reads CATTSHDGELFF. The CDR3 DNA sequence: TGTGCCACCACCTCACATGACGGGGAGCTGTTTTTT.

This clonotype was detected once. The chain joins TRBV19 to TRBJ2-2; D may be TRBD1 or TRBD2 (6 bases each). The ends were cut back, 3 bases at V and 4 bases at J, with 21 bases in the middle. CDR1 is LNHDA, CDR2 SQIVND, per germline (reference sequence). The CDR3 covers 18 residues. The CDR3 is CASSILLEGDGVTGELFF. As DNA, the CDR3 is TGTGCCAGTAGTATTCTCTTGGAGGGGGACGGTGTCACCGGGGAGCTGTTTTTT.

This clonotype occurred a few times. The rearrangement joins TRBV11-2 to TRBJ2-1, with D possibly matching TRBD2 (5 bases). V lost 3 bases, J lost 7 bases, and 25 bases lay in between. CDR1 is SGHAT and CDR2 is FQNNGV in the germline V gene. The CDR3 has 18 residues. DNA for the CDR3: TGTGCCAGCAGCTTGTACGGCAGTCAGGACTTACTGGGAAATGAGCAGTTCTTC. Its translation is CASSLYGSQDLLGNEQFF.

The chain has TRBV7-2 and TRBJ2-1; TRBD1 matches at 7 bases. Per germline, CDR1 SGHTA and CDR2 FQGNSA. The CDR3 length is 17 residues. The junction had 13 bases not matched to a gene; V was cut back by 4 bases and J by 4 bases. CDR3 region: CASSYSARAGGYNEQFF. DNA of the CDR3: TGTGCCAGCAGCTACTCCGCTAGGGCAGGGGGATACAATGAGCAGTTCTTC.

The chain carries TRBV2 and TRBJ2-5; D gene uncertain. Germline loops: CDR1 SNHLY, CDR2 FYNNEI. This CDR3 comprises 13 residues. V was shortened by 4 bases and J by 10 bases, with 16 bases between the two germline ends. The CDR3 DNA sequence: TGTGCCAGCAGTGGAAGCGCAGTGGGCGACCAGTACTTC. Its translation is CASSGSAVGDQYF.

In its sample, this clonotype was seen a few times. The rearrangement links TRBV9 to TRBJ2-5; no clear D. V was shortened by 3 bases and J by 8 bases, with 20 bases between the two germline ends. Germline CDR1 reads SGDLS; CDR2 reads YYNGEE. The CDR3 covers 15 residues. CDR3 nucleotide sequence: TGTGCCAGCAGCGAAGCACCAGTACCAAGAGAAACCCAGTACTTC. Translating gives CASSEAPVPRETQYF.

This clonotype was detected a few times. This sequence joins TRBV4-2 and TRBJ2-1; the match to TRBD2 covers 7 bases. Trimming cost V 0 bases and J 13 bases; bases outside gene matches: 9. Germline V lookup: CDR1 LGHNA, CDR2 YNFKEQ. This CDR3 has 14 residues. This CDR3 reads CASSQDRGSGAQFF. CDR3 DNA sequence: TGTGCCAGCAGCCAAGATCGGGGCAGCGGGGCTCAGTTCTTC.

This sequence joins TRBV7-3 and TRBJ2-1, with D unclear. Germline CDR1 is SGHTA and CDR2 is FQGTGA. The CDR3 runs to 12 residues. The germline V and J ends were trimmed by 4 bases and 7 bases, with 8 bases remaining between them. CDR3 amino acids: CASSSSRNEQFF. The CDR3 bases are TGTGCCAGCAGCTCCTCCCGTAATGAGCAGTTCTTC.